This TCR beta chain was found in a study of T cell repertoires in cytomegalovirus infection. The overall study: Recently identified HLA-C-restricted and well-studied HLA-B-restricted CMV epitopes were used. Carrying CMV and the relevant HLA type showed in public TCR beta signatures.

One entry per CDR3 protein results from TCRdb running MiXCR on the reads. The repertoire holds some 800,000 distinct CDR3 sequences, around a third seen once, with about an eighth in the top ten. Per the germline V gene, CDR1 is SGHVS and CDR2 is FQNEAQ. The CDR3 extends over 15 amino acids. Whole-study findings and limits: Predominance within the ex vivo response was attributable to HLA-C-restricted CMV-specific TCR beta clonotypes.

In its sample, this clonotype was seen many times. What it binds is not known. Germline is not matched at one junction end, which may reflect a read error. This rearrangement joins TRBV7-8 to TRBJ2-7; 10 positions agree with TRBD2. This sample comprised cultured CD8+ T cells from PBMCs, obtained from culture after CMV antigen stimulation. The TCR sequence derives from a human donor in good health (CMV status not recorded). Some clones in this sample may be carry-over from other donors' samples. Written as DNA, the CDR3 is TGTGCCAGCAGCCTAGCGGGGGCCTTTTCCTACGAGCAGTACTTC. Protein: CASSLAGAFSYEQYF.